The source of this T cell receptor beta chain is a study of blood T cell repertoires in COVID-19 (dated by TCRdb to the early 2020s). In terms of the full investigation: Samples from collaborators originated in the United States, Italy and Spain and spanned both the acute and convalescent phases of COVID-19. The prospective study material was composed of cDNA or gDNA derived from T cells, B-cell-depleted T cells, or PBMCs. Subjects who had been exposed to COVID-19, were actively infected with it, or had recovered from it provided the deeply sampled blood TCRbeta repertoires that made up the dataset. The repertoires were made available in a free public database intended to serve as a resource for research on the immune response to SARS-CoV-2. The samples were drawn from two sources: the first 160 participants of the ongoing ImmuneRACE study, and 1,200 or so subjects contributed by 6 global collaborators. Sample metadata almost always included a de-identified subject ID, COVID-19 status, age in years and sex. Where available, HLA class I and class II types were obtained from metadata supplied by the sample provider rather than from assay-based typing. Study-level results and caveats: The amount of clinical and demographic metadata varied by source and participant and was provided uncurated.

Each collaborating institution followed its own protocols to collect whole blood in K2EDTA tubes. For TCRbeta analysis, collaborators shipped samples in one of three forms: frozen whole blood, isolated PBMCs, or DNA extracted from either of those sample types. V and J are trimmed by 5 bases and 3 bases, and the gene matches miss 3 bases of the junction. The CDR1 and CDR2 encoded by the germline V gene are MNHEY and SVGAGI. Reading from cysteine to phenylalanine, the CDR3 counts 14 amino acids. CDR3 DNA only is kept here, 42 bases in frame from base 1. Concerning this clone: Which antigen it targets is not known. There are no base qualities to consult, and no much larger clone falls within one base.

TCRbeta CDR3 regions were amplified from genomic DNA by means of the immunoSEQ Assay, a bias-controlled multiplex PCR. As for the authors' bioinformatics: Within the assay, amplification of reference gene primers was used to estimate how many nucleated cells each sample contained. Sequence reads were collapsed and filtered to measure the absolute abundance of every unique TCRbeta CDR3 rearrangement. For each sample, productive Simpson clonality was calculated by taking the square root of Simpson's diversity index across productive rearrangements. What TCRdb holds here is the immuneACCESS table cut down to in-frame rearrangements. Part of the clones is not present; checked against another copy, under half of the missing clones reflect an unresolved V gene, and the others are unexplained. The V and J calls and clone size were taken over from that table, and D and trimming were inferred from the DNA. The sample contains over 85,000 clones, over 75% of them found a single time. 16% of the sample is taken by the ten largest.

The rearranged segments are TRBV6-5 and TRBJ2-2, with 7 bases in between that match TRBD1. Sequenced: peripheral blood. The clonotype was recovered from a woman aged 80 or older with active or convalescent COVID-19. The CDR3 region: CASSRDSYTGELFF. The DNA sequence reads TGTGCCAGCAGTCGGGACAGTTACACCGGGGAGCTGTTTTTT.